The rows below give T cell receptor beta chains drawn from one sample of a study of identifying expanded T cells in peripheral blood. The assay was immunoSEQ multiplex PCR, and TCRdb's table has in-frame clones only and misses some. In the table there are under 100,000 clones, approximately 81% of which are singletons. Sequencing input: blood. These receptors were collected from a person aged 18 to 75 in good health. The CDR3 runs from the conserved cysteine through the conserved F or W. The order of the fields is clone size, J gene, D gene, V gene, CDR3 protein, CDR3 DNA. A D gene is named only where the DNA matches it firmly. Some rows have no size entry. The others give once, few or many, or a class for an expanded clone.

clone size: .
J gene: TRBJ1-1
D gene: .
V gene: TRBV2
CDR3 protein: CASTGPFEAFF
CDR3 DNA: TGTGCCAGCACAGGACCCTTTGAAGCTTTCTTT

clone size: once
J gene: TRBJ1-6
D gene: .
V gene: TRBV6-1
CDR3 protein: CASSGDDLSPLHF
CDR3 DNA: TGTGCCAGCAGTGGGGACGACCTCTCCCCCCTCCACTTT

clone size: .
J gene: TRBJ1-1
D gene: TRBD1
V gene: TRBV15
CDR3 protein: CATSIGTVDEAFF
CDR3 DNA: TGTGCCACCAGCATAGGGACAGTTGATGAAGCTTTCTTT

clone size: .
J gene: TRBJ2-7
D gene: .
V gene: TRBV30
CDR3 protein: CAWSKIDPGVGYF
CDR3 DNA: TGTGCCTGGAGTAAAATTGATCCGGGAGTAGGGTACTTC

clone size: few
J gene: TRBJ2-3
D gene: TRBD1
V gene: TRBV7-9
CDR3 protein: CASSSPGGAGDTQYF
CDR3 DNA: TGTGCCAGCAGCTCGCCAGGGGGCGCGGGAGATACGCAGTATTTT

clone size: .
J gene: TRBJ2-7
D gene: TRBD2
V gene: TRBV7-9
CDR3 protein: CASGPVGRGAYEQYF
CDR3 DNA: TGTGCCAGCGGCCCGGTGGGGAGGGGCGCCTACGAGCAGTACTTC

clone size: once
J gene: TRBJ1-1
D gene: .
V gene: TRBV5-1
CDR3 protein: CASSYPSNTEAFF
CDR3 DNA: TGCGCCAGCAGCTATCCCTCGAACACTGAAGCTTTCTTT

clone size: .
J gene: TRBJ2-3
D gene: .
V gene: TRBV19
CDR3 protein: CASSMTDTTDTQYF
CDR3 DNA: TGTGCCAGTAGTATGACGGACACCACAGATACGCAGTATTTT

clone size: .
J gene: TRBJ1-1
D gene: .
V gene: TRBV4-3
CDR3 protein: CASSQGRGKEAFF
CDR3 DNA: TGCGCCAGCAGCCAAGGGCGAGGGAAAGAAGCTTTCTTT

clone size: .
J gene: TRBJ2-2
D gene: TRBD1
V gene: TRBV7-9
CDR3 protein: CASSPDSGTGRTGELFF
CDR3 DNA: TGTGCCAGCAGCCCGGACTCCGGGACAGGGAGAACCGGGGAGCTGTTTTTT

clone size: .
J gene: TRBJ2-7
D gene: .
V gene: TRBV7-2
CDR3 protein: CASSSLQGTKSYEQYF
CDR3 DNA: TGTGCCAGCAGCTCGTTACAGGGTACGAAGAGCTACGAGCAGTACTTC

clone size: .
J gene: TRBJ2-1
D gene: TRBD2
V gene: TRBV12-5
CDR3 protein: CASGLVLSPGLAGDNEQFF
CDR3 DNA: TGTGCTAGTGGTTTGGTACTTTCTCCGGGACTAGCGGGGGACAATGAGCAGTTCTTC

clone size: .
J gene: TRBJ2-7
D gene: .
V gene: TRBV7-8
CDR3 protein: CASSPGAHEQYF
CDR3 DNA: TGTGCCAGCAGCCCGGGAGCCCACGAGCAGTACTTC

clone size: .
J gene: TRBJ1-1
D gene: .
V gene: TRBV18
CDR3 protein: CASSPPSVGREAFF
CDR3 DNA: TGTGCCAGCTCACCGCCCTCTGTGGGGCGCGAGGCTTTCTTT

clone size: .
J gene: TRBJ2-7
D gene: .
V gene: TRBV7-9
CDR3 protein: CASARDGSYGEQYF
CDR3 DNA: TGTGCTAGCGCCAGGGACGGGAGTTATGGCGAGCAGTACTTC

clone size: .
J gene: TRBJ2-1
D gene: .
V gene: TRBV6-6
CDR3 protein: CASSYGRGPVGYEQFF
CDR3 DNA: TGTGCCAGCAGTTACGGGCGGGGGCCCGTGGGGTATGAGCAGTTCTTC

clone size: .
J gene: TRBJ1-4
D gene: TRBD1
V gene: TRBV25-1
CDR3 protein: CASSVEGRGPEKLFF
CDR3 DNA: TGTGCCAGCAGTGTCGAGGGCAGGGGGCCTGAAAAACTGTTTTTT

clone size: .
J gene: TRBJ2-7
D gene: TRBD1
V gene: TRBV6-6
CDR3 protein: CASTLTGQNEQYF
CDR3 DNA: TGTGCCAGCACCCTGACAGGGCAAAACGAGCAGTACTTC

clone size: .
J gene: TRBJ2-1
D gene: TRBD2
V gene: TRBV5-1
CDR3 protein: CASSFGGGAVNEQFF
CDR3 DNA: TGCGCCAGCAGCTTCGGCGGGGGGGCCGTCAATGAGCAGTTCTTC

clone size: few
J gene: TRBJ1-4
D gene: .
V gene: TRBV19
CDR3 protein: CASSIREEKLFF
CDR3 DNA: TGTGCCAGTAGTATTAGGGAAGAAAAACTGTTTTTT

clone size: .
J gene: TRBJ2-1
D gene: .
V gene: TRBV20-1
CDR3 protein: CSGSLGNEQFF
CDR3 DNA: TGCAGTGGCTCCCTCGGGAATGAGCAGTTCTTC

clone size: .
J gene: TRBJ2-7
D gene: .
V gene: TRBV19
CDR3 protein: CAGGQPCFCEQYF
CDR3 DNA: TGTGCCGGAGGACAGCCGTGCTTTTGCGAGCAGTACTTC

clone size: .
J gene: TRBJ1-3
D gene: .
V gene: TRBV15
CDR3 protein: CATSRDARLQGRGNTIYF
CDR3 DNA: TGTGCCACCAGCAGAGATGCCCGGTTACAGGGACGTGGAAACACCATATATTTT

clone size: .
J gene: TRBJ1-6
D gene: .
V gene: TRBV10-3
CDR3 protein: CAISVTDNSPLHF
CDR3 DNA: TGTGCCATCAGTGTAACAGATAATTCACCCCTCCACTTT

clone size: .
J gene: TRBJ1-2
D gene: .
V gene: TRBV27
CDR3 protein: CASRDVQGNGYTF
CDR3 DNA: TGTGCCAGCAGGGATGTCCAGGGGAATGGCTACACCTTC

clone size: few
J gene: TRBJ1-1
D gene: .
V gene: TRBV19
CDR3 protein: CASTDNPSRGGDTEAFF
CDR3 DNA: TGTGCCAGTACTGACAATCCTTCGAGAGGGGGGGACACTGAAGCTTTCTTT

clone size: .
J gene: TRBJ2-2
D gene: .
V gene: TRBV4-1
CDR3 protein: CASSQALRVLDTGELFF
CDR3 DNA: TGCGCCAGCAGCCAAGCCCTCAGGGTGTTGGACACCGGGGAGCTGTTTTTT

clone size: .
J gene: TRBJ2-7
D gene: .
V gene: TRBV7-6
CDR3 protein: CASSPVRVGRGNEQYF
CDR3 DNA: TGTGCCAGCAGCCCAGTAAGAGTGGGACGAGGTAACGAGCAGTACTTC

clone size: .
J gene: TRBJ1-1
D gene: .
V gene: TRBV30
CDR3 protein: CAATYREGTEAFF
CDR3 DNA: TGTGCCGCTACCTACAGGGAAGGAACTGAAGCTTTCTTT

clone size: .
J gene: TRBJ2-1
D gene: .
V gene: TRBV9
CDR3 protein: CASSGKSGVNEQFF
CDR3 DNA: TGTGCCAGCAGCGGTAAGTCAGGCGTTAATGAGCAGTTCTTC

clone size: .
J gene: TRBJ2-1
D gene: TRBD1
V gene: TRBV18
CDR3 protein: CASVGDRLNNEQFF
CDR3 DNA: TGTGCCAGCGTCGGGGACAGGCTAAACAATGAGCAGTTCTTC

clone size: .
J gene: TRBJ1-5
D gene: .
V gene: TRBV6-6
CDR3 protein: CASSYFSDSNQPQHF
CDR3 DNA: TGTGCCAGCAGTTACTTCAGCGATAGCAATCAGCCCCAGCATTTT

clone size: .
J gene: TRBJ1-2
D gene: .
V gene: TRBV6-1
CDR3 protein: CASSGPGTGISGYTF
CDR3 DNA: TGTGCCAGCAGTGGTCCAGGAACAGGGATTTCGGGCTACACCTTC

clone size: .
J gene: TRBJ2-7
D gene: .
V gene: TRBV11-2
CDR3 protein: CASSSGQGPQYF
CDR3 DNA: TGTGCCAGCAGCTCGGGCCAAGGTCCCCAGTACTTC

clone size: .
J gene: TRBJ1-6
D gene: .
V gene: TRBV9
CDR3 protein: CASSVGQLNSPLHF
CDR3 DNA: TGTGCCAGCAGCGTTGGTCAGCTAAATTCACCCCTCCACTTT

clone size: .
J gene: TRBJ2-7
D gene: .
V gene: TRBV10-2
CDR3 protein: CASSESRAPRDPGSF
CDR3 DNA: TGCGCCAGCAGTGAGTCGAGGGCTCCCCGCGACCCGGGGAGCTTC

clone size: .
J gene: TRBJ1-1
D gene: TRBD1
V gene: TRBV11-2
CDR3 protein: CASSSNSQGPYTEAFF
CDR3 DNA: TGTGCCAGCAGCTCAAATTCACAGGGGCCGTACACTGAAGCTTTCTTT

clone size: few
J gene: TRBJ1-1
D gene: .
V gene: TRBV18
CDR3 protein: CASSPGENDEAFF
CDR3 DNA: TGTGCCAGCTCACCGGGGGAAAACGATGAAGCTTTCTTT

clone size: .
J gene: TRBJ2-2
D gene: TRBD2
V gene: TRBV27
CDR3 protein: CASSPPWAGGPRGTGELFF
CDR3 DNA: TGTGCCAGCAGTCCCCCATGGGCGGGGGGCCCTCGAGGCACCGGGGAGCTGTTTTTT

clone size: .
J gene: TRBJ2-5
D gene: .
V gene: TRBV11-3
CDR3 protein: CASSLDFWTEETQYF
CDR3 DNA: TGTGCCAGCAGCTTAGATTTTTGGACCGAGGAGACCCAGTACTTC

clone size: few
J gene: TRBJ2-3
D gene: TRBD1
V gene: TRBV5-1
CDR3 protein: CASGTQGQGQADTQYF
CDR3 DNA: TGCGCCAGCGGAACGCAGGGACAGGGGCAGGCAGATACGCAGTATTTT

clone size: .
J gene: TRBJ1-4
D gene: .
V gene: TRBV7-2
CDR3 protein: CASSSPGEKLFF
CDR3 DNA: TGTGCCAGCAGCTCACCTGGGGAAAAACTGTTTTTT

clone size: .
J gene: TRBJ1-1
D gene: .
V gene: TRBV7-9
CDR3 protein: CASSPKGSMNTEAFF
CDR3 DNA: TGTGCCAGCAGCCCAAAGGGCAGCATGAACACTGAAGCTTTCTTT

clone size: .
J gene: TRBJ1-1
D gene: TRBD1
V gene: TRBV19
CDR3 protein: CASSWDRVKRTEAFF
CDR3 DNA: TGTGCCAGTAGTTGGGACAGGGTGAAGCGGACTGAAGCTTTCTTT

clone size: .
J gene: TRBJ2-3
D gene: .
V gene: TRBV9
CDR3 protein: CASSVGVADTQYF
CDR3 DNA: TGTGCCAGCAGCGTAGGGGTGGCAGATACGCAGTATTTT

clone size: .
J gene: TRBJ1-2
D gene: TRBD1
V gene: TRBV2
CDR3 protein: CASSYTTPLDRGRNGYTF
CDR3 DNA: TGTGCCAGCAGTTACACAACGCCCCTGGACAGGGGAAGAAATGGCTACACCTTC

clone size: once
J gene: TRBJ1-2
D gene: .
V gene: TRBV5-4
CDR3 protein: CASSLWSGALQIYGYTF
CDR3 DNA: TGTGCCAGCAGCTTGTGGAGTGGGGCCCTACAAATCTATGGCTACACCTTC

clone size: few
J gene: TRBJ1-1
D gene: TRBD1
V gene: TRBV30
CDR3 protein: CALEGQGGTEAFF
CDR3 DNA: TGTGCCCTGGAAGGACAGGGTGGCACTGAAGCTTTCTTT

clone size: .
J gene: TRBJ1-2
D gene: .
V gene: TRBV7-9
CDR3 protein: CASNLRDGNYGYTF
CDR3 DNA: TGTGCCAGCAACCTAAGGGATGGGAACTATGGCTACACCTTC

clone size: .
J gene: TRBJ2-7
D gene: .
V gene: TRBV15
CDR3 protein: CATSRVDQGPYEQYF
CDR3 DNA: TGTGCCACCAGCAGAGTTGACCAGGGACCTTACGAGCAGTACTTC

clone size: .
J gene: TRBJ2-7
D gene: TRBD1
V gene: TRBV30
CDR3 protein: CAFITGTGIGEQYF
CDR3 DNA: TGTGCCTTCATAACCGGGACAGGGATAGGGGAGCAGTACTTC

clone size: .
J gene: TRBJ2-7
D gene: TRBD1
V gene: TRBV7-8
CDR3 protein: CASSFYMPNRGPTQYF
CDR3 DNA: TGTGCCAGCAGCTTCTATATGCCCAACAGGGGACCAACGCAGTACTTC